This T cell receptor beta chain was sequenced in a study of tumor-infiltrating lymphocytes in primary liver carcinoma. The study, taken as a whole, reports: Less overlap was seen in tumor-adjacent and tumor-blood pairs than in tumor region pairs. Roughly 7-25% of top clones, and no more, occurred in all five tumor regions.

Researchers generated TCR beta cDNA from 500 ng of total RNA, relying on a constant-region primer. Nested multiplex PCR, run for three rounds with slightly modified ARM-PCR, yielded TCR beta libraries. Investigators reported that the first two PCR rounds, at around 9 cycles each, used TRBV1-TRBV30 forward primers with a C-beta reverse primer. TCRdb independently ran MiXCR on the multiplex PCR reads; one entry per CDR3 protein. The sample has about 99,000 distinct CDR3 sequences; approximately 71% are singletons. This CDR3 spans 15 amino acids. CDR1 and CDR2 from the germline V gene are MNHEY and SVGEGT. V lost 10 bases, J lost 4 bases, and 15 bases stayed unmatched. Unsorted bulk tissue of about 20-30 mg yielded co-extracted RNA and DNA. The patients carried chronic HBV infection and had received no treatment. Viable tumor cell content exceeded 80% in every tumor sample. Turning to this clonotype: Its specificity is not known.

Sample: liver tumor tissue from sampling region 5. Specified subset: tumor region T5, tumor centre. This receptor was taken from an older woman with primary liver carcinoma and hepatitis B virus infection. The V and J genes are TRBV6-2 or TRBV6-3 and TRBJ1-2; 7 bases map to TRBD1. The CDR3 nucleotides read TGTGCCAATAGTTACTCGGGGACAGCTTTCTATGGCTACACCTTC. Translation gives CANSYSGTAFYGYTF.